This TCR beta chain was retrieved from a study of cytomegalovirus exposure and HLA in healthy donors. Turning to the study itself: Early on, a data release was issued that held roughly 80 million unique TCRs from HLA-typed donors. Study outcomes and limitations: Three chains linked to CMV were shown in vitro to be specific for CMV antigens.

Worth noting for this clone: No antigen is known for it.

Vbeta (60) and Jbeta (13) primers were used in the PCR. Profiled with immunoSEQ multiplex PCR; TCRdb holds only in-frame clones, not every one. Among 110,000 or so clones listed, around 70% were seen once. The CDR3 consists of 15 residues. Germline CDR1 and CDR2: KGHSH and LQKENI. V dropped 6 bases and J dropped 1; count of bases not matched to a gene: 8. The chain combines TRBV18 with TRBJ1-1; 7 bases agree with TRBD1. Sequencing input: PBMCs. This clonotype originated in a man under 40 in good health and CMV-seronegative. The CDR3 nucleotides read TGTGCCAGCTCCCCCATAGGGGGCCCGAACACTGAAGCTTTCTTT. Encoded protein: CASSPIGGPNTEAFF.